Described below is a single T cell receptor (beta chain) sequence and its context. As yet, its antigen is unknown. The method was immunoSEQ multiplex PCR; TCRdb's version includes in-frame clones alone and lacks a portion of them. The sample has 30,000 to 45,000 clones, 75% to 95% seen once. Naive CD45RA+ and memory CD45RO+ CD4+ or CD8+ T cells were FACS-sorted. These data are taken from a study of regulatory dendritic cells for organ transplantation. Notes on the study in general: Memory CD8+ T cells were the most oligoclonal; naive cells were highly diverse.

This CDR3 has 13 amino acids. CDR1 is MNHEY and CDR2 is SVGAGI in the germline V gene. Sequencing used naive CD8+ T cells from blood. Described subset: CD45RA+ naive T cells. The receptor was isolated from a human donor in good health. The rearrangement joins TRBV6-5 to TRBJ2-5; TRBD1 matches at 8 bases. Near its end, the DNA agrees better with TRBJ2-7, so the J call may be wrong. The CDR3 loop reads CASSTDRAHEQYF. CDR3 nucleotide sequence: TGTGCCAGCAGTACGGACAGGGCACACGAGCAGTACTTC.